This TCR beta chain was profiled in a study of beta chain features in type 1 diabetes. Findings of the study overall: In every one of the four CD4+ subsets, TCRB CDR3s were moderately but significantly shorter in Type 1 diabetes patients.

With respect to this clone: The antigen is undetermined.

The whole isolated RNA underwent reverse transcription, so sequencing captured expressed TCRB transcripts. Sequencing used immunoSEQ multiplex PCR; TCRdb keeps in-frame clones, though not all of them. Among more than 25,000 clones listed, around half were seen once. With V trimmed by 2 bases and J by 5 bases, 11 bases remained unmatched. The CDR3 totals 16 residues. In germline, CDR1 is SGHDT, CDR2 YYEEEE. The receptor comes from a man aged 25 to 40 with type 1 diabetes. The chain employs TRBV5-6 and TRBJ2-5; 8 bases line up with TRBD2. The sequenced sample consisted of stem cell memory CD4+ T cells from blood. The CDR3 reads CASSFGRGLVLETQYF. As DNA, the CDR3 is TGTGCCAGCAGCTTCGGTAGGGGACTAGTGTTGGAGACCCAGTACTTC.